The clone carrying this T cell receptor beta chain was detected a few times. These data belong to a study of blood T cell repertoires in COVID-19. Across the whole study: Sites in the United States, Italy and Spain provided acute and convalescent COVID-19 samples.

Original analysis: Amplification from reference gene primers served as the basis for estimated nucleated cell counts. Measured with immunoSEQ multiplex PCR; TCRdb has only the in-frame clones, and not every one. V, J and clone size are those of that table, while D and trimming were read from the DNA. Seen here are about 99,000 clones, more than 85% observed once, and the top ten hold more than 5%. Germline V lookup: CDR1 SGHRS, CDR2 YFSETQ. CDR3 size: 16 residues. V lost 3 bases and J 0 bases, leaving 16 bases between the germline ends. The sequenced sample was peripheral blood. The V and J genes are TRBV5-1 and TRBJ2-7, with D unclear. This sequence originates from a human donor in a cohort sampled during active COVID-19. The CDR3: CASSSVGSDISYEQYF. The CDR3 nucleotides are TGCGCCAGCAGCTCTGTCGGCTCCGACATCTCCTACGAGCAGTACTTC.